The 13 T cell receptor beta chains in this list originate from one sample, sequenced in a study of cytomegalovirus exposure and HLA in healthy donors. The PCR ran on 60 Vbeta and 13 Jbeta primers. Profiling relied on immunoSEQ multiplex PCR, and the TCRdb table lists in-frame clones only, not all of them. In the table there are over 130,000 clones, around 75% of which are singletons. Sequencing input: PBMCs. The receptors stem from a human donor in good health.

V gene TRBV28 combines with J gene TRBJ2-7; 10 bases are shared with TRBD1. The germline gives CDR1 MDHEN, CDR2 SYDVKM. With 6 bases clipped from V and 5 bases from J, the junction kept 10 bases outside the gene matches. The CDR3 totals 15 residues. The chain's CDR3 is CASRVGTGVEDEQYF. The CDR3 DNA reads as TGTGCCAGCAGGGTGGGGACAGGGGTAGAGGACGAGCAGTACTTC.

This chain connects TRBV7-9 to TRBJ1-6; 8 bases match TRBD1. V lost 3 bases and J lost 8; bases outside the gene matches: 6. Germline V gene sequence: CDR1 SEHNR, CDR2 FQNEAQ (reference sequence). There are 15 residues in the CDR3. CDR3 DNA sequence: TGTGCCAGCAGCTTCTTACCAGGGGGCGATTCACCCCTCCACTTT. This sequence encodes CASSFLPGGDSPLHF.

This sequence joins TRBV7-6 and TRBJ2-2, with 8 bases aligning to TRBD2. The J segment lost 6 bases and the V segment lost 5 bases, leaving 8 bases of the junction unmatched. The CDR3 consists of 15 residues. Germline values: CDR1 SGHVS, CDR2 FNYEAQ. This CDR3 reads CASSPGLGAAGELFF. In nucleotides, the CDR3 is TGTGCCAGCAGCCCGGGACTAGGGGCGGCCGGGGAGCTGTTTTTT.

The rearrangement uses TRBV6-1 and TRBJ1-6, with 11 bases aligning to TRBD1. The CDR3 contains 18 residues. Per germline, CDR1 MNHNS and CDR2 SASEGT. V dropped 4 bases and J dropped 5; count of bases not matched to a gene: 10. CDR3 in amino acids: CASSGGTGGGWNNSPLHF. CDR3 DNA sequence: TGTGCCAGCAGTGGGGGGACAGGGGGTGGATGGAATAATTCACCCCTCCACTTT.

This chain links TRBV4-3 with TRBJ2-1; 8 bases are shared with TRBD2. The length of the CDR3 is 13 residues. The V segment lost 1 base and the J segment 15 bases; nucleotides outside the gene matches: 8. Germline assignment: CDR1 LGHNA and CDR2 YSLEER. The CDR3, as DNA: TGCGCCAGCAGCCAAGCTTTGGGGACTAGGTGGTTCTTC. This gives the protein CASSQALGTRWFF.

J is TRBJ1-6 and V is TRBV4-2, with unresolved D. Germline values: CDR1 LGHNA, CDR2 YNFKEQ. V was trimmed by 3 bases and J by 5 bases, leaving 2 bases between them. The CDR3 is made up of 12 amino acids. The CDR3 DNA follows: TGTGCCAGCAGCCACAATAATTCACCCCTCCACTTT. Its protein is CASSHNNSPLHF.

This clone has only a few counts. This rearrangement joins TRBV5-5 to TRBJ1-1; D is perhaps TRBD1 (5 bases). The CDR3 consists of 12 residues. CDR1 is SGHKS, CDR2 YYEKEE, per germline (reference sequence). V lost 4 bases, J lost 4 bases, and 8 bases lay in between. CDR3 sequence: CASSGGVTEAFF. The CDR3 DNA sequence: TGTGCCAGCAGCGGGGGGGTCACTGAAGCTTTCTTT. Looking up the rest from reference TRBV5-5 and TRBJ1-1 gives the full variable domain: DAGVTQSPTHLIKTRGQQVTLRCSPISGHKSVSWYQQVLGQGPQFIFQYYEKEERGRGNFPDRFSARQFPNYSSELNVNALLLGDSALYLCASSGGVTEAFFGQGTRLTVV.

The rearrangement joins TRBV6-1 to TRBJ2-3; 8 nucleotides line up with TRBD2. Germline V gives CDR1 MNHNS, CDR2 SASEGT. V lost 2 bases to trimming and J lost 2 bases; unmatched junction nucleotides: 3. The CDR3 runs 15 residues. The CDR3: CASSESGGLTDTQYF. The CDR3 DNA reads as TGTGCCAGCAGTGAATCGGGGGGGCTCACAGATACGCAGTATTTT.

The chain couples TRBV7-2 to TRBJ1-5; 9 bases fit TRBD1. This CDR3 has 14 residues. CDR1 is SGHTA and CDR2 is FQGNSA in the germline V gene. V shed 5 bases and J 7 bases; nucleotides not matched to a gene: 6. The DNA for the CDR3 is TGTGCCAGCAGCCAAGGGACAGGGCAGCAGCCCCAGCATTTT. Encoded protein: CASSQGTGQQPQHF.

CDR3 region: CASSLSQFNYGYTF. CDR3 bases: TGTGCCAGCAGCTTATCTCAGTTTAACTATGGCTACACCTTC. The chain links TRBV7-8 to TRBJ1-2; D is ambiguous. This CDR3 contains 14 residues. Per germline, CDR1 SGHVS and CDR2 FQNEAQ. Trimming removed 2 bases at V and 1 base at J, with 8 bases between.

This clone was picked up one time. V and J are TRBV5-1 and TRBJ1-2, with D maybe TRBD1 (5 bases). The CDR3 sequence is 15 residues long. Trimming removed 6 bases at V and 8 bases at J, with 23 bases between. The V gene's germline CDR1 is SGHRS and CDR2 YFSETQ. The CDR3 protein is CASNQLGLSKGGYTF. The CDR3 DNA reads as TGCGCCAGCAACCAGTTGGGACTATCAAAAGGAGGCTACACCTTC.

This chain connects TRBV6-5 to TRBJ2-5, with 12 bases lining up with TRBD2. Germline assignment: CDR1 MNHEY and CDR2 SVGAGI. The CDR3 totals 15 residues. The trim removed 5 bases at V and 4 bases at J, leaving 5 bases unmatched. The CDR3 is CASSRPGLAGETQYF. The DNA of the CDR3 is TGTGCCAGCAGTCGGCCGGGACTAGCGGGAGAGACCCAGTACTTC.

The gene calls are TRBV13 and TRBJ2-7; the match to TRBD2 covers 11 bases. The CDR3 is made up of 14 amino acids. Trimming removed 6 bases from V and 5 bases from J; junction bases left unmatched: 6. Germline values: CDR1 PRHDT, CDR2 FYEKMQ (reference sequence). The chain's CDR3 is CASSSSGGSHEQYF. Here the CDR3 DNA reads TGTGCCAGCAGTTCTAGCGGGGGGAGCCACGAGCAGTACTTC.